Below are 27 T cell receptor beta chains sequenced from a single sample in a study of Ad26.COV2.S vaccination and SARS-CoV-2 variants. Sequencing was performed with immunoSEQ multiplex PCR; in TCRdb, only in-frame clones are kept and a portion is missing. The table has about 350,000 clones, around 87% seen once. The treatment was: some 20 received Ad26.COV2.S at low or high dose, single or two shots; about 5 received placebo; per-sample allocation not given. After the first vaccine or placebo injection, samples were drawn on day 63. Here the sequenced sample was peripheral blood, taken in a trial of Ad26.COV2.S vaccine versus placebo. Receptor source: a person between 18 and 59 years old who received the Ad26.COV2.S COVID-19 vaccine or a placebo.

The gene calls are TRBV7-2 and TRBJ2-2; a weak D match, TRBD2 (7 bases). The germline V and J ends were trimmed by 7 bases and 5 bases, with 20 bases remaining between them. Germline V gives CDR1 SGHTA, CDR2 FQGNSA. The CDR3 runs 16 residues. In DNA form, the CDR3 reads TGTGCCAGCACCAAAGGGCGGGGGCTATCGACCGGGGAGCTGTTTTTT. Its translation: CASTKGRGLSTGELFF.

The chain has TRBV11-1 and TRBJ2-7; D is unclear. Deletions cut 5 bases from V and 0 bases from J, with 2 bases between. The CDR3 runs to 11 residues. Germline-derived CDR1 and CDR2 are SGHAT and FQDESV (reference sequence). CDR3 in DNA: TGTGCCAGCAGCAACTCCTACGAGCAGTACTTC. Its protein is CASSNSYEQYF.

Worth noting for this clone: Other DNA sequences in this sample translate to the same CDR3. The V and J genes are TRBV27 and TRBJ1-5, with D perhaps matching TRBD1 (6 bases). The CDR3 covers 12 residues. Germline V gives CDR1 MNHEY, CDR2 SMNVEV (reference sequence). V was cut by 3 bases and J by 7 bases, with 7 bases left in between. In DNA form, the CDR3 reads TGTGCCAGCAGTTTTCAGGGGCAGCCCCAGCATTTT. Amino acids: CASSFQGQPQHF.

The J gene is TRBJ1-5, the V gene TRBV6-5; D remains ambiguous. V gave up 7 bases and J gave up 9 bases, with 22 bases separating them. This CDR3 has 15 residues. Germline values: CDR1 MNHEY, CDR2 SVGAGI. Here the CDR3 DNA reads TGTGCCAGCACCGACCAGGCGGCATTCGGGATGCCCCAGCATTTT. It codes for CASTDQAAFGMPQHF.

V usage is TRBV15 and J usage is TRBJ1-1; TRBD1 matches 7 bases. Germline V lookup: CDR1 LNHNV, CDR2 YYDKDF (reference sequence). With V trimmed by 4 bases and J by 5 bases, 10 bases remained unmatched. The CDR3 length is 15 residues. The CDR3 loop reads CATSTQTTGWTEAFF. In DNA, the CDR3 is TGTGCCACCAGCACTCAGACGACAGGGTGGACTGAAGCTTTCTTT.

This clone appeared once. The chain combines TRBV30 with TRBJ2-1; tentative D call: TRBD2 (5 bases). The CDR3 sequence is 14 residues long. Trimming cost V 4 bases and J 7 bases, with 17 bases left between them. Per the germline V gene, CDR1 is GTSNPN and CDR2 is SVGIG (reference sequence). CDR3 nucleotide sequence: TGTGCCTGGAAAAGAGACTACTACAAGAATGAGCAGTTCTTC. Translated, it gives CAWKRDYYKNEQFF.

The chain links TRBV12-5 to TRBJ2-5, with TRBD1 matching over 7 bases. The ends lost 4 bases at V and 2 bases at J; junction bases unmatched: 7. Germline CDR1 and CDR2: LGHNT and FRNRAP. The CDR3 covers 15 residues. The CDR3 here is CASGSGTERQETQYF. The CDR3 region has the DNA TGTGCTAGTGGTTCGGGGACAGAGAGACAAGAGACCCAGTACTTC.

This clone was seen a few times. The V and J genes are TRBV19 and TRBJ1-2; the D is unclear. Between the trimmed V and J ends, which lost 5 bases and 2 bases, there was a span of 9 bases. Germline V gives CDR1 LNHDA, CDR2 SQIVND (reference sequence). The CDR3 runs to 13 residues. The chain's CDR3 is CASSLRENYGYTF. The CDR3 DNA sequence: TGTGCCAGTAGTCTTAGGGAGAACTATGGCTACACCTTC.

This chain connects TRBV4-2 to TRBJ2-7; TRBD2 agrees at 9 bases. CDR1 is LGHNA and CDR2 is YNFKEQ in the germline V gene. Trimming at V came to 0 bases and at J to 2 bases, leaving 17 bases not matched to a gene. The CDR3 spans 20 residues. The CDR3 DNA follows: TGTGCCAGCAGCCAAGAAATTAACGGAGCGGGGGGACCAAAAACCTACGAGCAGTACTTC. Translated: CASSQEINGAGGPKTYEQYF.

The rearrangement uses TRBV2 and TRBJ2-5, with TRBD2 matching over 11 bases. The CDR3 runs 16 residues. Trimming removed 6 bases from V and 0 bases from J; junction bases left unmatched: 6. Germline CDR1 SNHLY, CDR2 FYNNEI. The CDR3 region is CASRTGLAGYQETQYF. The CDR3 bases are TGTGCCAGCAGGACAGGACTAGCGGGTTACCAAGAGACCCAGTACTTC.

This chain connects TRBV19 to TRBJ1-1; D might be TRBD1 (6 bases). V lost 1 base and J 5 bases, leaving 14 bases between the germline ends. This CDR3 has 15 residues. Germline CDR1 LNHDA, CDR2 SQIVND (reference sequence). The CDR3: CASSIAAGEGTEAFF. The DNA of the CDR3 is TGTGCCAGTAGTATAGCGGCAGGGGAAGGGACTGAAGCTTTCTTT.

The chain has TRBV14 and TRBJ1-3; D possibly corresponds to TRBD1 (5 bases). The V end lost 4 bases, the J end lost 2 bases, and 9 bases lay between the germline ends. Germline assignment: CDR1 SGHDN and CDR2 FVKESK. The CDR3 totals 14 residues. CDR3: CASSPLGPGNTIYF. The CDR3 DNA reads TGTGCCAGCAGCCCCTTGGGGCCTGGAAACACCATATATTTT. Filled out from reference TRBV14 and TRBJ1-3, the complete variable domain reads EAGVTQFPSHSVIEKGQTVTLRCDPISGHDNLYWYRRVMGKEIKFLLHFVKESKQDESGMPNNRFLAERTGGTYSTLKVQPAELEDSGVYFCASSPLGPGNTIYFGEGSWLTVV.

This clone is a singleton in its sample. CDR3 region: CASSLGRSGANVLTF. CDR3 DNA: TGCGCCAGCAGCCTTGGAAGATCTGGGGCCAACGTCCTGACTTTC. The chain couples TRBV5-1 to TRBJ2-6; D ambiguous. The V and J ends lost 4 bases and 1 base respectively, with 9 bases between them. Germline-derived CDR1 and CDR2 are SGHRS and YFSETQ. The CDR3 runs 15 residues.

Written as DNA, the CDR3 is TGTGCCAGTAGTATGCGGGGGGCAGAGACCCAGTACTTC. Translation: CASSMRGAETQYF. The V and J genes are TRBV19 and TRBJ2-5; TRBD2 agrees at 8 bases. Germline V gene lookup returns CDR1 LNHDA and CDR2 SQIVND (reference sequence). V dropped 3 bases and J dropped 4; count of bases not matched to a gene: 1. The CDR3 spans 13 residues. Together with reference TRBV19 and TRBJ2-5, the CDR3 gives the full variable domain: DGGITQSPKYLFRKEGQNVTLSCEQNLNHDAMYWYRQDPGQGLRLIYYSQIVNDFQKGDIAEGYSVSREKKESFPLTVTSAQKNPTAFYLCASSMRGAETQYFGPGTRLLVL.

This clone has just one count. J is TRBJ2-2 and V is TRBV7-3; D unclear. Looked up from germline, CDR1 is SGHTA and CDR2 is FQGTGA. This CDR3 region has 14 residues. The V gene lost 2 bases and the J gene lost 4 bases, with 8 bases spanning the gap. This CDR3 is CASSLLKSTGELFF. Here the CDR3 DNA reads TGTGCCAGCAGCTTATTAAAAAGCACCGGGGAGCTGTTTTTT. The full variable domain, its missing parts supplied by reference TRBV7-3 and TRBJ2-2, is GAGVSQTPSNKVTEKGKYVELRCDPISGHTALYWYRQSLGQGPEFLIYFQGTGAADDSGLPNDRFFAVRPEGSVSTLKIQRTERGDSAVYLCASSLLKSTGELFFGEGSRLTVL.

The CDR3 protein is CATYEGLGGNWSEQFF. DNA of the CDR3: TGTGCCACCTACGAGGGGTTAGGGGGCAATTGGAGTGAGCAGTTCTTC. This chain links TRBV19 with TRBJ2-1, with TRBD1 matching 7 bases. This CDR3 comprises 16 residues. Germline V gene lookup returns CDR1 LNHDA and CDR2 SQIVND (reference sequence). Trimming removed 10 bases from V and 9 bases from J; junction bases left unmatched: 21.

CDR3 DNA sequence: TGTGCCAGCAGCTTGCCCCAGGGTAACACCTACAATGAGCAGTTCTTC. It specifies CASSLPQGNTYNEQFF. V usage is TRBV13 and J usage is TRBJ2-1; possibly TRBD1 for D (5 bases). CDR3 size: 16 residues. The V gene lost 3 bases and the J gene lost 2 bases, with 14 bases spanning the gap. Germline loops: CDR1 PRHDT, CDR2 FYEKMQ (reference sequence).

The CDR3 loop is CASSQASGQGIGYSYEQYF. DNA of the CDR3: TGTGCCAGCAGCCAAGCTAGCGGACAAGGGATAGGATACTCCTACGAGCAGTACTTC. The chain employs TRBV4-2 and TRBJ2-7; 7 nucleotides line up with TRBD2. This CDR3 is built from 19 residues. The germline CDR1 and CDR2 sequences are LGHNA and YNFKEQ. V lost 1 base to trimming and J lost 0 bases; unmatched junction nucleotides: 15.

The chain uses TRBV9 and TRBJ2-2, with 10 positions matching TRBD1. CDR1 and CDR2 from the germline V gene are SGDLS and YYNGEE. Trimming cost V 0 bases and J 3 bases; bases outside gene matches: 2. The CDR3 runs to 16 residues. CDR3 sequence: CASSVEDRGYTGELFF. The CDR3 DNA reads as TGTGCCAGCAGCGTAGAGGACAGGGGGTACACCGGGGAGCTGTTTTTT. The variable domain in full, completed from reference TRBV9 and TRBJ2-2, reads DSGVTQTPKHLITATGQRVTLRCSPRSGDLSVYWYQQSLDQGLQFLIQYYNGEERAKGNILERFSAQQFPDLHSELNLSSLELGDSALYFCASSVEDRGYTGELFFGEGSRLTVL.

The chain is built from TRBV11-3 and TRBJ1-2; possibly TRBD1 for D (6 bases). V dropped 1 base and J dropped 2 bases, with 17 bases sitting between them. The CDR3 length is 17 residues. Looked up from germline, CDR1 is SGHNT and CDR2 is YENEEA. CDR3 sequence: CASSLVFKGDKNYGYTF. DNA of the CDR3: TGTGCCAGCAGCTTAGTTTTCAAGGGGGACAAAAACTATGGCTACACCTTC.

The chain carries TRBV13 and TRBJ1-5, with D possibly being TRBD1 (6 bases). CDR3 length: 13 residues. Germline CDR1 and CDR2: PRHDT and FYEKMQ (reference sequence). The V end was cut by 5 bases, the J end by 6 bases, with 11 bases between. In nucleotides, the CDR3 is TGTGCCAGCAGCAGGGGGGGCGGTCAGCCCCAGCATTTT. Translation: CASSRGGGQPQHF.

Written as DNA, the CDR3 is TGTGCCAGCAGTAGGAGGCGTGGACAGGGGGACACCATATATTTT. Translated: CASSRRRGQGDTIYF. The V call is TRBV27, the J call TRBJ1-3, with TRBD1 identical over 10 bases. CDR3 length: 15 amino acids. The germline gives CDR1 MNHEY, CDR2 SMNVEV (reference sequence). Trimming cost V 5 bases and J 8 bases; bases outside gene matches: 9.

This clone was recorded once. The V and J genes are TRBV5-1 and TRBJ1-2, with D perhaps TRBD1 (6 bases). Deletions cut 4 bases from V and 10 bases from J, with 17 bases between. Germline V gives CDR1 SGHRS, CDR2 YFSETQ. The CDR3 length is 13 residues. Written as DNA, the CDR3 is TGCGCCAGCAGCCCCCTGGGGGCCCTCGACTACACCTTC. Protein product: CASSPLGALDYTF.

CDR3 sequence (DNA): TGCAGCGGGGCCGAGGGCCCAGATACGCAGTATTTT. Amino acids: CSGAEGPDTQYF. The rearrangement joins TRBV29-1 to TRBJ2-3; a weak D match, TRBD2 (5 bases). Trimming took 7 bases from V and 4 from J, leaving 12 bases between them. Germline loops: CDR1 SQVTM, CDR2 ANQGSEA. The CDR3 has 12 amino acids.

The chain has TRBV19 and TRBJ2-7; 8 bases agree with TRBD2. Germline CDR1 reads LNHDA; CDR2 reads SQIVND (reference sequence). CDR3 length: 15 residues. Losses at the gene ends were 7 bases for V and 5 bases for J; bases not matched to a gene: 13. The CDR3 DNA sequence: TGTGCCAGTACCTCTACCGGGGGGGGGTTCAACGAGCAGTACTTC. This encodes CASTSTGGGFNEQYF. Full variable domain (rest looked up from reference TRBV19 and TRBJ2-7): DGGITQSPKYLFRKEGQNVTLSCEQNLNHDAMYWYRQDPGQGLRLIYYSQIVNDFQKGDIAEGYSVSREKKESFPLTVTSAQKNPTAFYLCASTSTGGGFNEQYFGPGTRLTVT.

This rearrangement joins TRBV30 to TRBJ2-7; D gene unclear. The CDR3 totals 11 residues. Germline assignment: CDR1 GTSNPN and CDR2 SVGIG (reference sequence). Between the trimmed V and J ends, which lost 2 bases and 7 bases, there was a span of 9 bases. CDR3 protein: CAWSRPEEQYF. As DNA, the CDR3 is TGTGCCTGGAGTCGGCCGGAGGAGCAGTACTTC.

The chain joins TRBV12-3 or TRBV12-4 to TRBJ1-1; D unclear. The CDR3 covers 13 residues. The germline V and J ends were trimmed by 6 bases and 4 bases, with 12 bases remaining between them. Written as DNA, the CDR3 is TGTGCCAGCAGCCCCATTGGAGTCACTGAAGCTTTCTTT. This translates into CASSPIGVTEAFF.